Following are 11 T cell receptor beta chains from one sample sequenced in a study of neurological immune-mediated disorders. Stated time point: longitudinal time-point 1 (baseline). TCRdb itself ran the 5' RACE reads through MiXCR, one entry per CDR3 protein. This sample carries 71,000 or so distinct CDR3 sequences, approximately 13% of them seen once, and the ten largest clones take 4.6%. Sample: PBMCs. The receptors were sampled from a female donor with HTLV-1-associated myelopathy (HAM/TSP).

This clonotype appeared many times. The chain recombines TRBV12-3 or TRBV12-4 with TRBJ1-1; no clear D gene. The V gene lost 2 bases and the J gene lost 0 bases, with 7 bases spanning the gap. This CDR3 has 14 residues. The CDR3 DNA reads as TGTGCCAGCAGTTTATACGGATTGAACACTGAAGCTTTCTTT. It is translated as CASSLYGLNTEAFF.

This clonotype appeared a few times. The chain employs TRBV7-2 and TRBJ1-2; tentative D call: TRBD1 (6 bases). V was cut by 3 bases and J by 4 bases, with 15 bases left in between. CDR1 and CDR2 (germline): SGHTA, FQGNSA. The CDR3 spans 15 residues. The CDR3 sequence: CASSLGANQIYGYTF. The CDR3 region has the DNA TGTGCCAGCAGCTTGGGGGCAAATCAGATCTATGGCTACACCTTC.

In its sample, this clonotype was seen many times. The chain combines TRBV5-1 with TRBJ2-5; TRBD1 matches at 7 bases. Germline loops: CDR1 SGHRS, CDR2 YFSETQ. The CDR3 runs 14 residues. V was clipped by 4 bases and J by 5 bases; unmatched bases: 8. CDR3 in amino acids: CASSPGQSRETQYF. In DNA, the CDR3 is TGCGCCAGCAGCCCGGGACAGTCTAGGGAGACCCAGTACTTC.

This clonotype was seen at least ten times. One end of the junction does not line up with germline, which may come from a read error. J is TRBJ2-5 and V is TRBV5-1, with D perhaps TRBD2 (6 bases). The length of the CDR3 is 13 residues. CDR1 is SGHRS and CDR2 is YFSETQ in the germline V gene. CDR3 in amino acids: CASSLVPGEIQYF. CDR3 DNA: TGCGCCAGCAGCTTAGTACCGGGAGAGATCCAGTACTTC.

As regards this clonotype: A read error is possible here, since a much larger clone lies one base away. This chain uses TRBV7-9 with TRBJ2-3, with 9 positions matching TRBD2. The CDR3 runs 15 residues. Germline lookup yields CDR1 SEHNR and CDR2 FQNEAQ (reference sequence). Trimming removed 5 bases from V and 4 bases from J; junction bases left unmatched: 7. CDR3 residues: CASSPSGVAPDTQYF. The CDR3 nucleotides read TGTGCCAGCAGCCCTAGCGGGGTGGCCCCAGATACGCAGTATTTT.

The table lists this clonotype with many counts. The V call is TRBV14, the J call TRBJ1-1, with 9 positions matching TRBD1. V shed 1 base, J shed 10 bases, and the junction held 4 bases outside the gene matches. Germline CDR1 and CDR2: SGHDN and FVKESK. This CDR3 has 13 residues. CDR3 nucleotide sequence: TGTGCCAGCAGCCAAGTGGACAGGGGAAGAGCTTTCTTT. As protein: CASSQVDRGRAFF.

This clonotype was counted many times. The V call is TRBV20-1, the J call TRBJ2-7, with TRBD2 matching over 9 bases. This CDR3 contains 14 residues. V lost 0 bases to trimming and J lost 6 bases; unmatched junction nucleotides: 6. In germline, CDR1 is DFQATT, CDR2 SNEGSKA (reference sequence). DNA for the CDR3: TGCAGTGCTAGAGATCCCGGGACTAGCAGCGAGCAGTACTTC. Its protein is CSARDPGTSSEQYF.

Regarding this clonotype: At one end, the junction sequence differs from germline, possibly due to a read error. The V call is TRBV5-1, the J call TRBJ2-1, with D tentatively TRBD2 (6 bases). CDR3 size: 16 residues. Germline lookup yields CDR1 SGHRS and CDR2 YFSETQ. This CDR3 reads CAGSSSRDSSGNEQFF. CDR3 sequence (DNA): TGCGCCGGCAGCTCTTCCCGGGACTCCTCTGGAAATGAGCAGTTCTTC.

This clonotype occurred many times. The CDR3 loop is CASGSTWRTANTGELFF. The CDR3 DNA is TGCGCCAGCGGCTCTACTTGGCGGACAGCGAACACCGGGGAGCTGTTTTTT. The chain uses TRBV5-1 and TRBJ2-2; D might be TRBD1 (6 bases). CDR1 is SGHRS, CDR2 YFSETQ, per germline. Trimming pared 7 bases from V and 0 bases from J, leaving 19 bases between. The CDR3 loop spans 17 amino acids.

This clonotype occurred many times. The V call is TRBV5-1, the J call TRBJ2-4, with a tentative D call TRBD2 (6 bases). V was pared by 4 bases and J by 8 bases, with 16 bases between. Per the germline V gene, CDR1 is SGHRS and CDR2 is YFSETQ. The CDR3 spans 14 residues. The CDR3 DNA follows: TGCGCCAGCAGCGGAGGGGAATCGCGGTACATTCAGTACTTC. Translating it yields CASSGGESRYIQYF.

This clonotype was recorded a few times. The CDR3 bases are TGCGCCAGCAGCTTGGTGGGCCAGATAAGCACAGATACGCAGTATTTT. Translated: CASSLVGQISTDTQYF. V gene TRBV5-1 combines with J gene TRBJ2-3; the D is unclear. Germline values: CDR1 SGHRS, CDR2 YFSETQ. The CDR3 consists of 16 residues. V shed 0 bases and J shed 0 bases, with 11 bases lying between them.